These 24 T cell receptor beta chains were all obtained from the same sample, sequenced in a study of blood T cell repertoires in COVID-19. Clones were read by immunoSEQ multiplex PCR, and TCRdb kept only the in-frame ones, dropping some. The profile covers about 320,000 clones, with around 85% appearing a single time and 1.5% to 2% taken by the ten largest. Sequencing was performed on PBMCs or T cells enriched from blood (not recorded which). These receptors were taken from a woman between 25 and 40 years old who had been exposed to COVID-19.

The gene calls are TRBV19 and TRBJ1-2, with 11 bases matching TRBD1. The CDR3 is made up of 13 amino acids. J gave up 10 bases and V 9 bases, and 10 bases lay outside the gene matches. The germline V gene has CDR1 LNHDA and CDR2 SQIVND (reference sequence). The CDR3 bases are TGTGCCAGCGATTCGGGACAGGGGGTCGACTACACCTTC. Its translation: CASDSGQGVDYTF.

The rearrangement links TRBV28 to TRBJ1-1, with 7 positions matching TRBD1. The germline gives CDR1 MDHEN, CDR2 SYDVKM. This CDR3 has 14 residues. The J segment lost 4 bases and the V segment lost 7 bases, leaving 9 bases of the junction unmatched. The CDR3 nucleotides read TGTGCCAGCAATCCAGGGGGTAGTATCACTGAAGCTTTCTTT. Its protein product is CASNPGGSITEAFF. Full variable domain (rest looked up from reference TRBV28 and TRBJ1-1): DVKVTQSSRYLVKRTGEKVFLECVQDMDHENMFWYRQDPGLGLRLIYFSYDVKMKEKGDIPEGYSVSREKKERFSLILESASTNQTSMYLCASNPGGSITEAFFGQGTRLTVV.

This rearrangement joins TRBV6-8 to TRBJ2-7, with D maybe TRBD1 (5 bases). Germline CDR1 and CDR2: MNHGY and SAAAGT. CDR3 length: 13 residues. V lost 5 bases to trimming and J lost 7 bases, with 15 bases between them. Here the CDR3 reads CASSKGDSREQYF. Written as DNA, the CDR3 is TGTGCCAGCAGTAAAGGAGACAGCCGGGAGCAGTACTTC.

The rearrangement uses TRBV2 and TRBJ2-7; 8 positions agree with TRBD1. The ends lost 1 base at V and 3 bases at J; junction bases unmatched: 2. The germline V gene encodes CDR1 SNHLY and CDR2 FYNNEI. This CDR3 region has 14 residues. The CDR3 protein is CASSEGQGRYEQYF. The CDR3 DNA reads TGTGCCAGCAGTGAAGGACAGGGGCGCTACGAGCAGTACTTC.

The chain uses TRBV28 and TRBJ2-2, with 8 bases that match TRBD1. V lost 9 bases, J lost 1 base, and 7 bases stayed unmatched. This CDR3 contains 15 residues. Germline V CDR1 and CDR2: MDHEN, SYDVKM. Written as DNA, the CDR3 is TGTGCCAGTGTAAACGGACAGGGGAACACCGGGGAGCTGTTTTTT. Translated, it gives CASVNGQGNTGELFF. Complete variable domain (other parts from reference TRBV28 and TRBJ2-2): DVKVTQSSRYLVKRTGEKVFLECVQDMDHENMFWYRQDPGLGLRLIYFSYDVKMKEKGDIPEGYSVSREKKERFSLILESASTNQTSMYLCASVNGQGNTGELFFGEGSRLTVL.

V gene TRBV9 combines with J gene TRBJ2-7, with D unclear. The V gene lost 4 bases and the J gene lost 3 bases, with 20 bases spanning the gap. Germline-derived CDR1 and CDR2 are SGDLS and YYNGEE. The CDR3 length is 16 residues. This CDR3 reads CASSPSLAREVYEQYF. CDR3 DNA sequence: TGTGCCAGCAGCCCATCCCTGGCTAGAGAGGTCTACGAGCAGTACTTC.

The rearrangement links TRBV4-3 to TRBJ1-3, with D perhaps matching TRBD1 (5 bases). Germline V gene data show CDR1 as LGHNA and CDR2 as YSLEER. Trimming shortened V by 0 bases and J by 3 bases, and 12 bases separated the two germline ends. CDR3 length: 16 amino acids. As DNA, the CDR3 is TGCGCCAGCAGCCAAGACGGCCGGGGGAGTGGAAACACCATATATTTT. As protein: CASSQDGRGSGNTIYF.

The rearrangement uses TRBV28 and TRBJ2-2; D possibly corresponds to TRBD2 (6 bases). Between the trimmed V and J ends, which lost 5 bases and 7 bases, there was a span of 20 bases. The germline V gene encodes CDR1 MDHEN and CDR2 SYDVKM. The CDR3 is 16 residues long. The CDR3 sequence: CASSPAGTPLGGELFF. DNA of the CDR3: TGTGCCAGCAGTCCAGCCGGGACTCCACTAGGCGGGGAGCTGTTTTTT. Variable domain in full (rest from reference TRBV28 and TRBJ2-2): DVKVTQSSRYLVKRTGEKVFLECVQDMDHENMFWYRQDPGLGLRLIYFSYDVKMKEKGDIPEGYSVSREKKERFSLILESASTNQTSMYLCASSPAGTPLGGELFFGEGSRLTVL.

The chain combines TRBV7-9 with TRBJ2-5; TRBD1 aligns across 9 bases. CDR3 length equals 15 residues. CDR1 and CDR2 from the germline V gene are SEHNR and FQNEAQ (reference sequence). V shed 5 bases and J 4 bases; nucleotides not matched to a gene: 8. The CDR3 sequence is CASSPPGQGGETQYF. CDR3 bases: TGTGCCAGCAGCCCTCCGGGACAGGGCGGAGAGACCCAGTACTTC. The whole variable domain, filled in from reference TRBV7-9 and TRBJ2-5, reads DTGVSQNPRHKITKRGQNVTFRCDPISEHNRLYWYRQTLGQGPEFLTYFQNEAQLEKSRLLSDRFSAERPKGSFSTLEIQRTEQGDSAMYLCASSPPGQGGETQYFGPGTRLLVL.

This chain links TRBV7-9 with TRBJ2-7; maybe TRBD2 (6 bases). The V gene lost 4 bases and the J gene lost 3 bases, with 16 bases spanning the gap. From germline, CDR1 is SEHNR and CDR2 FQNEAQ (reference sequence). The CDR3 contains 15 residues. CDR3 bases: TGTGCCAGCAGCTCCCCTGGGACTGGGGACTACGAGCAGTACTTC. It translates to CASSSPGTGDYEQYF.

The chain recombines TRBV14 with TRBJ1-1; no definite D call. Trimming removed 4 bases from V and 0 bases from J, with 15 bases in between. The CDR3 has 16 amino acids. Germline CDR1 reads SGHDN; CDR2 reads FVKESK. The CDR3 reads CASSPLSWSLNTEAFF. CDR3 bases: TGTGCCAGCAGCCCTCTAAGTTGGAGTTTGAACACTGAAGCTTTCTTT.

This clone was seen a single time. The CDR3, as DNA: TGTGCCAGCAGCCCTCTCGGGGGTGCAGATACGCAGTATTTT. Encoded protein: CASSPLGGADTQYF. The chain employs TRBV4-2 and TRBJ2-3; TRBD2 is a possible D gene (6 bases). Looked up from germline, CDR1 is LGHNA and CDR2 is YNFKEQ. Trimming shortened V by 4 bases and J by 4 bases, and 12 bases separated the two germline ends. CDR3 size: 14 residues.

Comment on this clone: This sample also contains other DNA sequences that code for the same CDR3. The chain links TRBV9 to TRBJ2-1, with 7 bases matching TRBD2. V lost 0 bases to trimming and J lost 5 bases; unmatched junction nucleotides: 5. CDR1 SGDLS and CDR2 YYNGEE come from the germline V gene. This CDR3 region has 15 residues. The CDR3 sequence: CASSVGGRADNEQFF. The CDR3 region has the DNA TGTGCCAGCAGCGTAGGAGGGAGGGCCGACAATGAGCAGTTCTTC. Complete variable domain (other parts from reference TRBV9 and TRBJ2-1): DSGVTQTPKHLITATGQRVTLRCSPRSGDLSVYWYQQSLDQGLQFLIQYYNGEERAKGNILERFSAQQFPDLHSELNLSSLELGDSALYFCASSVGGRADNEQFFGPGTRLTVL.

This sequence joins TRBV2 and TRBJ2-2, with a weak D call TRBD2 (6 bases). V was clipped by 6 bases and J by 5 bases, with 13 bases between them. The CDR3 totals 14 residues. Germline V gives CDR1 SNHLY, CDR2 FYNNEI. This CDR3 is CASREGPGTGELFF. CDR3 in DNA: TGTGCCAGCAGGGAGGGCCCAGGGACCGGGGAGCTGTTTTTT.

The chain joins TRBV6-1 to TRBJ1-6, with D maybe TRBD1 (6 bases). Germline CDR1 reads MNHNS; CDR2 reads SASEGT. V lost 1 base and J lost 7, with 8 bases in between. The CDR3 is made up of 14 amino acids. The CDR3: CASSEDRVNSPLHF. In DNA form, the CDR3 reads TGTGCCAGCAGTGAAGACAGGGTCAATTCACCCCTCCACTTT.

The genes are TRBV6-6 and TRBJ2-7; 9 positions agree with TRBD1. V shed 6 bases, J shed 2 bases, and the junction held 8 bases outside the gene matches. CDR3 length: 15 residues. Germline CDR1 MNHNY, CDR2 SVGAGI (reference sequence). CDR3 loop: CASSYPGTGTYEQYF. In nucleotides, the CDR3 is TGTGCCAGCAGCTACCCCGGGACAGGGACCTACGAGCAGTACTTC.

V gene TRBV7-2 combines with J gene TRBJ2-7; 8 positions match TRBD2. The CDR3 contains 14 residues. Per germline, CDR1 SGHTA and CDR2 FQGNSA. J gave up 6 bases and V 5 bases, and 9 bases lay outside the gene matches. This CDR3 is CASSLQSGGLEQYF. The CDR3 nucleotides read TGTGCCAGCAGCCTCCAATCGGGGGGGCTCGAGCAGTACTTC.

This rearrangement joins TRBV2 to TRBJ2-3; D gene uncertain. The CDR3 totals 14 residues. V was shortened by 3 bases and J by 5 bases, with 12 bases between the two germline ends. Germline loops: CDR1 SNHLY, CDR2 FYNNEI. CDR3 in DNA: TGTGCCAGCAGTGAGATCGCCTACCAAGATACGCAGTATTTT. This sequence encodes CASSEIAYQDTQYF.

The chain employs TRBV19 and TRBJ2-5, with D perhaps matching TRBD2 (6 bases). Germline CDR1 LNHDA, CDR2 SQIVND (reference sequence). V dropped 1 base and J dropped 3 bases, with 9 bases sitting between them. CDR3 length: 14 amino acids. The CDR3 nucleotides are TGTGCCAGTAGTATAGTAGGAGGGGAAGAGACCCAGTACTTC. Translating gives CASSIVGGEETQYF.

V is TRBV28 and J is TRBJ1-2, with D unclear. The length of the CDR3 is 14 residues. Germline lookup yields CDR1 MDHEN and CDR2 SYDVKM. V shed 10 bases and J shed 5 bases, with 20 bases lying between them. CDR3 protein: CATRTALGEYGYTF. Here the CDR3 DNA reads TGTGCCACCCGGACTGCTCTTGGCGAATATGGCTACACCTTC.

The rearrangement joins TRBV14 to TRBJ2-2; D is perhaps TRBD2 (5 bases). Germline values: CDR1 SGHDN, CDR2 FVKESK. Between the trimmed V and J ends, which lost 4 bases and 5 bases, there was a span of 11 bases. The CDR3 is 14 amino acids. This chain's CDR3 is CASSRVGETGELFF. The CDR3 nucleotides read TGTGCCAGCAGCCGGGTTGGGGAGACCGGGGAGCTGTTTTTT.

This sequence joins TRBV11-1 and TRBJ2-4; 9 bases match TRBD2. The ends lost 1 base at V and 8 bases at J; junction bases unmatched: 3. The CDR3 consists of 14 residues. Germline CDR1 and CDR2: SGHAT and FQDESV (reference sequence). CDR3 nucleotides: TGTGCCAGCAGCTTAGGGGGCGGGAGGGACATTCAGTACTTC. Encoded protein: CASSLGGGRDIQYF.

The chain combines TRBV7-8 with TRBJ1-6; 7 bases fit TRBD1. Germline V lookup: CDR1 SGHVS, CDR2 FQNEAQ. Losses at the gene ends were 7 bases for V and 0 bases for J; bases not matched to a gene: 12. The CDR3 totals 18 residues. The CDR3 here is CASNKGTVRSSYNSPLHF. The CDR3 coding sequence is TGTGCCAGCAATAAAGGGACAGTTAGGAGCTCCTATAATTCACCCCTCCACTTT.

The rearrangement uses TRBV3-1 (or the pseudogene TRBV3-2) and TRBJ1-1; D possibly corresponds to TRBD1 (5 bases). The V gene's germline CDR1 is LGHDT and CDR2 YNNKEL (reference sequence). CDR3 length equals 13 residues. Trimming took off 0 bases at V and 7 bases at J, with 9 bases between the two ends. DNA of the CDR3: TGTGCCAGCAGCCAAGAATGGAGGGGTGAAGCTTTCTTT. This sequence encodes CASSQEWRGEAFF.